A selection of T cell receptor beta chains follows, all from one sample in a study of cytomegalovirus exposure and HLA in healthy donors. Libraries were prepared by immunoSEQ multiplex PCR; TCRdb keeps only in-frame clonotypes and omits some of them. The table has approximately 81,000 clones, about 68% seen once. The sample was PBMCs. The origin of the receptors is a man in his forties in good health and CMV-seropositive. Each CDR3 is given with its conserved first and last residue. D genes are given only for firm matches. Size tells how often a clone was seen (once, few, many) or the class of an expanded clone, and some rows leave it out.

v_call: TRBV5-4; j_call: TRBJ2-1; clone_size: -; d_call: TRBD2; cdr3_aa: CASSPRGGDSYNEQFF; cdr3_nt: TGTGCCAGCAGCCCTCGTGGGGGGGACTCCTACAATGAGCAGTTCTTC
v_call: TRBV7-8; j_call: TRBJ1-5; clone_size: -; d_call: TRBD1; cdr3_aa: CASSPTDRDQPQHF; cdr3_nt: TGTGCCAGCAGCCCGACGGACAGGGATCAGCCCCAGCATTTT
v_call: TRBV9; j_call: TRBJ2-1; clone_size: -; d_call: TRBD2; cdr3_aa: CASSGASGTYNEQFF; cdr3_nt: TGTGCCAGCTCCGGGGCTAGCGGGACCTACAATGAGCAGTTCTTC
v_call: TRBV5-4; j_call: TRBJ1-2; clone_size: -; d_call: -; cdr3_aa: CASSLAGRGYTF; cdr3_nt: TGTGCCAGCAGCTTGGCAGGGCGTGGCTACACCTTC
v_call: TRBV30; j_call: TRBJ1-5; clone_size: -; d_call: -; cdr3_aa: CAWGRDGNQPQHF; cdr3_nt: TGTGCCTGGGGGCGCGACGGCAATCAGCCCCAGCATTTT
v_call: TRBV28; j_call: TRBJ1-2; clone_size: -; d_call: -; cdr3_aa: CASSSSGAPPNYGYTF; cdr3_nt: TGTGCCAGCAGCAGCTCAGGGGCCCCACCTAACTATGGCTACACCTTC
v_call: TRBV5-5; j_call: TRBJ1-4; clone_size: -; d_call: TRBD1; cdr3_aa: CASSLSGTGGNEKLFF; cdr3_nt: TGTGCCAGCAGTCTCTCTGGGACAGGGGGCAATGAAAAACTGTTTTTT
v_call: TRBV28; j_call: TRBJ1-1; clone_size: -; d_call: TRBD1; cdr3_aa: CASTLTGANTEAFF; cdr3_nt: TGTGCCAGCACCCTGACAGGGGCGAACACTGAAGCTTTCTTT
v_call: TRBV7-3; j_call: TRBJ2-7; clone_size: -; d_call: TRBD2; cdr3_aa: CASSPLGLADYEQYF; cdr3_nt: TGTGCCAGCAGCCCCCTTGGACTAGCGGATTACGAGCAGTACTTC
v_call: TRBV27; j_call: TRBJ1-4; clone_size: -; d_call: TRBD1; cdr3_aa: CASSLSGDRYEKLFF; cdr3_nt: TGTGCCAGCAGTTTATCGGGGGACAGATATGAAAAACTGTTTTTT
v_call: TRBV11-2; j_call: TRBJ2-5; clone_size: -; d_call: TRBD1; cdr3_aa: CASSFRLTGGLQETQYF; cdr3_nt: TGTGCCAGCAGCTTTCGTCTCACAGGGGGTTTACAAGAGACCCAGTACTTC
v_call: TRBV6-6; j_call: TRBJ1-1; clone_size: -; d_call: -; cdr3_aa: CASSTGTGWDTEAFF; cdr3_nt: TGTGCCAGCAGCACAGGCACAGGGTGGGACACTGAAGCTTTCTTT
v_call: TRBV6-1; j_call: TRBJ2-5; clone_size: -; d_call: -; cdr3_aa: CASSSPGNPETQYF; cdr3_nt: TGTGCCAGCAGCTCTCCAGGGAATCCAGAGACCCAGTACTTC
v_call: TRBV19; j_call: TRBJ1-2; clone_size: -; d_call: TRBD1; cdr3_aa: CASSSLRTGSGYTF; cdr3_nt: TGTGCCAGTAGTTCCCTCAGGACAGGGAGTGGCTACACCTTC
v_call: TRBV4-1; j_call: TRBJ1-1; clone_size: -; d_call: -; cdr3_aa: CASSPGTCEAFF; cdr3_nt: TGCGCCAGCAGCCCGGGGACATGCGAAGCTTTCTTT
v_call: TRBV28; j_call: TRBJ1-1; clone_size: -; d_call: -; cdr3_aa: CASSYRRNTEAFF; cdr3_nt: TGTGCCAGCAGTTACAGGCGGAACACTGAAGCTTTCTTT
v_call: TRBV7-2; j_call: TRBJ2-2; clone_size: -; d_call: -; cdr3_aa: CASSLKSSFGELFF; cdr3_nt: TGTGCCAGCAGCTTAAAATCTTCTTTCGGGGAGCTGTTTTTT
v_call: TRBV5-1; j_call: TRBJ2-1; clone_size: -; d_call: TRBD2; cdr3_aa: CASSLRSGGAYNEQFF; cdr3_nt: TGCGCCAGCAGCTTGAGAAGCGGGGGGGCCTACAATGAGCAGTTCTTC
v_call: TRBV15; j_call: TRBJ2-1; clone_size: -; d_call: TRBD2; cdr3_aa: CATSAQSRGAGGSNEQFF; cdr3_nt: TGTGCCACCAGCGCCCAGAGTCGGGGAGCGGGGGGAAGCAATGAGCAGTTCTTC
v_call: TRBV6-5; j_call: TRBJ1-5; clone_size: -; d_call: TRBD1; cdr3_aa: CASSYSGQGSQPQHF; cdr3_nt: TGTGCCAGCAGTTACTCGGGACAGGGATCTCAGCCCCAGCATTTT
v_call: TRBV2; j_call: TRBJ2-3; clone_size: -; d_call: TRBD2; cdr3_aa: CASSGSRGGRGITDTQYF; cdr3_nt: TGTGCCAGCAGTGGATCCCGGGGGGGCCGAGGAATCACAGATACGCAGTATTTT
v_call: TRBV5-1; j_call: TRBJ2-6; clone_size: -; d_call: TRBD1; cdr3_aa: CASSDRGSGGANVLTF; cdr3_nt: TGCGCCAGCAGTGACAGGGGGTCCGGTGGGGCCAACGTCCTGACTTTC
v_call: TRBV29-1; j_call: TRBJ2-7; clone_size: once; d_call: TRBD1; cdr3_aa: CSVEDLVRGHRGEQYF; cdr3_nt: TGCAGCGTTGAAGATCTAGTCAGGGGGCATCGAGGCGAGCAGTACTTC
v_call: TRBV9; j_call: TRBJ2-5; clone_size: -; d_call: -; cdr3_aa: CASSVVGGQAETQYF; cdr3_nt: TGTGCCAGCAGCGTAGTGGGGGGGCAGGCAGAGACCCAGTACTTC
v_call: TRBV7-6; j_call: TRBJ2-1; clone_size: -; d_call: TRBD1; cdr3_aa: CASSRLLGQGEEQFF; cdr3_nt: TGTGCCAGCAGCCGGCTACTTGGACAGGGCGAAGAGCAGTTCTTC
v_call: TRBV27; j_call: TRBJ2-3; clone_size: once; d_call: TRBD2; cdr3_aa: CASKTSGGTDTQYF; cdr3_nt: TGTGCCAGTAAGACTAGCGGGGGCACAGATACGCAGTATTTT
v_call: TRBV7-2; j_call: TRBJ2-2; clone_size: -; d_call: TRBD2; cdr3_aa: CASSSERGGTGELFF; cdr3_nt: TGTGCCAGCAGCTCGGAGCGGGGGGGCACCGGGGAGCTGTTTTTT
v_call: TRBV18; j_call: TRBJ2-2; clone_size: -; d_call: TRBD1; cdr3_aa: CASSPRTGDTGELFF; cdr3_nt: TGTGCCAGCTCACCCCGGACAGGGGACACCGGGGAGCTGTTTTTT
v_call: TRBV6-6; j_call: TRBJ2-7; clone_size: -; d_call: -; cdr3_aa: CASSYRTGQRAYEQYF; cdr3_nt: TGTGCCAGCAGTTACCGAACAGGACAACGAGCCTACGAGCAGTACTTC
v_call: TRBV5-1; j_call: TRBJ1-1; clone_size: -; d_call: -; cdr3_aa: CASSLERIYTEAFF; cdr3_nt: TGCGCCAGCAGCTTGGAGAGAATTTACACTGAAGCTTTCTTT
v_call: TRBV9; j_call: TRBJ1-6; clone_size: -; d_call: TRBD1; cdr3_aa: CASSVRTGLNSPLHF; cdr3_nt: TGTGCCAGCAGCGTACGGACAGGGCTCAATTCACCCCTCCACTTT
v_call: TRBV5-1; j_call: TRBJ1-6; clone_size: -; d_call: TRBD1; cdr3_aa: CTSSPTGLLSPLHF; cdr3_nt: TGCACCAGCAGCCCGACAGGGCTACTCTCACCCCTCCACTTT
v_call: TRBV19; j_call: TRBJ1-5; clone_size: few; d_call: TRBD1; cdr3_aa: CASSQGQFSNQPQHF; cdr3_nt: TGTGCCAGTAGCCAGGGACAGTTTAGCAATCAGCCCCAGCATTTT
v_call: TRBV12-5; j_call: TRBJ2-3; clone_size: -; d_call: -; cdr3_aa: CASGLWFSLSTDTQYF; cdr3_nt: TGTGCTAGTGGTTTGTGGTTTTCACTTAGCACAGATACGCAGTATTTT
v_call: TRBV27; j_call: TRBJ1-2; clone_size: -; d_call: -; cdr3_aa: CASSFGGLSNYGYTF; cdr3_nt: TGTGCCAGCAGTTTCGGGGGGCTCTCTAACTATGGCTACACCTTC
v_call: TRBV9; j_call: TRBJ2-7; clone_size: -; d_call: -; cdr3_aa: CASSVGQGVPYEQYF; cdr3_nt: TGTGCCAGCAGCGTAGGGCAGGGCGTCCCCTACGAGCAGTACTTC
v_call: TRBV4-3; j_call: TRBJ1-5; clone_size: few; d_call: -; cdr3_aa: CASSQDAPRGRQPQHF; cdr3_nt: TGCGCCAGCAGCCAAGATGCTCCCAGGGGCCGACAGCCCCAGCATTTT
v_call: TRBV19; j_call: TRBJ2-7; clone_size: few; d_call: TRBD1; cdr3_aa: CASSVSGTGDGEQYF; cdr3_nt: TGTGCCAGTAGTGTTTCCGGGACAGGGGATGGCGAGCAGTACTTC
v_call: TRBV2; j_call: TRBJ1-1; clone_size: -; d_call: -; cdr3_aa: CANQGTNTEAFF; cdr3_nt: TGTGCCAACCAGGGTACCAACACTGAAGCTTTCTTT
v_call: TRBV7-8; j_call: TRBJ1-4; clone_size: -; d_call: -; cdr3_aa: CASREVATNEKLFF; cdr3_nt: TGTGCCAGCAGGGAGGTAGCAACTAATGAAAAACTGTTTTTT
v_call: TRBV7-2; j_call: TRBJ2-7; clone_size: -; d_call: TRBD1; cdr3_aa: CASSSPYRDRGYEQYF; cdr3_nt: TGTGCCAGCAGCTCTCCATACCGGGACAGGGGGTATGAGCAGTACTTC
v_call: TRBV2; j_call: TRBJ2-7; clone_size: -; d_call: -; cdr3_aa: CASRPGAYEQYF; cdr3_nt: TGTGCCAGCAGACCAGGCGCCTACGAGCAGTACTTC
v_call: TRBV28; j_call: TRBJ2-7; clone_size: few; d_call: -; cdr3_aa: CASSLDRGTGREQYF; cdr3_nt: TGTGCCAGCAGTTTAGATCGGGGGACGGGACGCGAGCAGTACTTC
v_call: TRBV5-4; j_call: TRBJ2-3; clone_size: -; d_call: -; cdr3_aa: CASSLSAQGTDTQYF; cdr3_nt: TGTGCCAGCAGCTTGTCCGCCCAGGGCACAGATACGCAGTATTTT
v_call: TRBV2; j_call: TRBJ2-7; clone_size: few; d_call: TRBD2; cdr3_aa: CAGSGDSYEQYF; cdr3_nt: TGTGCCGGCAGCGGGGACTCCTACGAGCAGTACTTC
v_call: TRBV29-1; j_call: TRBJ2-2; clone_size: -; d_call: TRBD1; cdr3_aa: CSVVTGGSTGELFF; cdr3_nt: TGCAGCGTAGTCACAGGGGGGAGCACCGGGGAGCTGTTTTTT
v_call: TRBV5-4; j_call: TRBJ1-2; clone_size: -; d_call: -; cdr3_aa: CASSDGQPYGYTF; cdr3_nt: TGTGCCAGCAGCGACGGACAGCCCTATGGCTACACCTTC
v_call: TRBV7-9; j_call: TRBJ2-1; clone_size: -; d_call: -; cdr3_aa: CASSSNRDEQFF; cdr3_nt: TGTGCCAGCAGCTCCAATCGGGATGAGCAGTTCTTC